Each of the 28 T cell receptor beta chains below was sequenced from the same sample in a study of metastatic and nonmetastatic thyroid tumors. Every patient underwent thyroid surgery untreated. Using MiXCR, TCRdb reanalyzed the PCR reads. The sample carries over 10,000 clones, approximately 30% recorded once. The sample comprised tumor tissue. The source is a male donor with papillary thyroid cancer or a benign thyroid nodule (not recorded which). Some clones in this sample may be carry-over from other donors' samples.

This chain uses TRBV4-1 with TRBJ1-1; D unclear. CDR1 MGHRA and CDR2 YSYEKL come from the germline V gene. The CDR3 length is 15 residues. The germline V and J ends were trimmed by 6 bases and 1 base, with 15 bases remaining between them. CDR3 region: CASRKPWTGNTEAFF. CDR3 nucleotides: TGCGCCAGCAGAAAACCCTGGACGGGGAACACTGAAGCTTTCTTT.

V is TRBV11-2 and J is TRBJ2-1; D may match TRBD1 or TRBD2 (5 bases each). Trimming shortened V by 5 bases and J by 3 bases, and 14 bases separated the two germline ends. There are 15 residues in the CDR3. The V gene's germline CDR1 is SGHAT and CDR2 FQNNGV. In DNA, the CDR3 is TGTGCCAGCAGCGTAGGGGACCACAGCTACAATGAGCAGTTCTTC. It codes for CASSVGDHSYNEQFF.

The chain links TRBV7-6 to TRBJ1-6; D gene ambiguous. The CDR3 has 15 amino acids. Germline CDR1 reads SGHVS; CDR2 reads FNYEAQ. V was trimmed by 1 base and J by 7 bases, leaving 11 bases between them. The CDR3 DNA sequence: TGTGCCAGCAGCTTAGGGGTAACAGAGAATTCACCCCTCCACTTT. This codes for CASSLGVTENSPLHF.

The gene calls are TRBV10-3 and TRBJ1-1, with D unclear. Germline CDR1 and CDR2: ENHRY and SYGVKD. This CDR3 contains 13 residues. V was pared by 6 bases and J by 3 bases, with 11 bases between. DNA of the CDR3: TGTGCCATCAGGCCGGAGGTGGACACTGAAGCTTTCTTT. This gives the protein CAIRPEVDTEAFF.

This chain connects TRBV24-1 to TRBJ2-2; 7 positions match TRBD2. This CDR3 is 15 amino acids long. Trimming at V came to 5 bases and at J to 2 bases, leaving 4 bases not matched to a gene. Germline V gene sequence: CDR1 KGHDR, CDR2 SFDVKD. The CDR3 spells CATSGQTSNTGELFF. CDR3 DNA: TGTGCCACCAGTGGGCAGACTAGCAACACCGGGGAGCTGTTTTTT.

This sequence joins TRBV12-5 and TRBJ2-7; TRBD1 might be the D (6 bases). The CDR3 spans 16 residues. The germline V gene encodes CDR1 LGHNT and CDR2 FRNRAP. The germline V and J ends were trimmed by 5 bases and 5 bases, with 22 bases remaining between them. The CDR3 DNA sequence: TGTGCTAGTGGTATGCCACAGGGCCGTTCCATCGACGAGCAGTACTTC. Protein product: CASGMPQGRSIDEQYF.

By share of the sample, this clone is medium-sized. The chain joins TRBV20-1 to TRBJ2-5; tentatively, D is TRBD2 (5 bases). CDR3 length: 13 residues. Germline CDR1 is DFQATT and CDR2 is SNEGSKA (reference sequence). The V and J ends lost 1 base and 7 bases respectively, with 13 bases between them. CDR3 sequence reads: CSARGSVRGTQYF. CDR3 nucleotides: TGCAGTGCTAGAGGATCAGTCCGGGGGACCCAGTACTTC.

The J gene is TRBJ2-1, the V gene TRBV20-1, with D perhaps matching TRBD2 (6 bases). The V end lost 1 base, the J end lost 3 bases, and 13 bases lay between the germline ends. CDR1 and CDR2 from the germline V gene are DFQATT and SNEGSKA (reference sequence). The CDR3 has 15 amino acids. The CDR3 loop is CSARVSTGGYNEQFF. CDR3 nucleotide sequence: TGCAGTGCTAGAGTATCGACCGGGGGCTACAATGAGCAGTTCTTC.

By sample fraction, this clone is medium-sized. The chain combines TRBV6-4 with TRBJ2-1; 9 bases align to TRBD2. There are 16 residues in the CDR3. In germline, CDR1 is MRHNA, CDR2 SNTAGT. Trimming took 4 bases from V and 7 from J; bases not matched to a gene: 11. As DNA, the CDR3 is TGTGCCAGCAGTGTAGGGGACAGCGGGGGGATGAATGAGCAGTTCTTC. It yields the protein CASSVGDSGGMNEQFF.

J is TRBJ2-2 and V is TRBV10-3; unclear D gene. CDR3 length: 14 residues. CDR1 is ENHRY and CDR2 is SYGVKD in the germline V gene. V gave up 3 bases and J gave up 1 base, with 6 bases separating them. The CDR3 loop is CAISETWNTGELFF. Written as DNA, the CDR3 is TGTGCCATCAGTGAAACTTGGAACACCGGGGAGCTGTTTTTT.

The rearrangement joins TRBV28 to TRBJ1-5; D unresolved. With 7 bases removed from V and 3 bases from J, the gap between germline ends came to 13 bases. CDR3 length: 14 amino acids. Looked up from germline, CDR1 is MDHEN and CDR2 is SYDVKM. CDR3 amino acids: CASIYRANNQPQHF. DNA of the CDR3: TGTGCCAGCATTTACCGGGCTAACAATCAGCCCCAGCATTTT.

The genes are TRBV6-1 and TRBJ2-7; possibly TRBD1 for D (6 bases). Trimming took off 6 bases at V and 3 bases at J, with 9 bases between the two ends. The germline V gene encodes CDR1 MNHNS and CDR2 SASEGT. The CDR3 length is 12 residues. In DNA form, the CDR3 reads TGTGCCAGCAGAAGGACAGACTACGAGCAGTACTTC. Protein: CASRRTDYEQYF.

This clone was detected a few times. V and J are TRBV6-2 or TRBV6-3 and TRBJ2-3; 11 bases map to TRBD2. The CDR3 is 18 amino acids. The V gene's germline CDR1 is MNHEY and CDR2 SVGEGT. The ends lost 5 bases at V and 9 bases at J; junction bases unmatched: 19. The CDR3 DNA sequence: TGTGCCAGCAGTACCCTCAACGTGGGGACTAGCGGATCCAGCACGCAGTATTTT. Translated, it gives CASSTLNVGTSGSSTQYF.

This clone was seen only once. The chain is built from TRBV7-9 and TRBJ2-3; D possibly corresponds to TRBD1 (5 bases). The CDR3 loop spans 14 amino acids. The V gene lost 3 bases and the J gene lost 4 bases, with 11 bases spanning the gap. Germline values: CDR1 SEHNR, CDR2 FQNEAQ (reference sequence). DNA of the CDR3: TGTGCCAGCAGCTTGGTCAGGGCGTCAGATACGCAGTATTTT. This encodes CASSLVRASDTQYF.

This chain connects TRBV9 to TRBJ2-1; 10 nucleotides align to TRBD2. The CDR3 consists of 15 residues. Germline V gene sequence: CDR1 SGDLS, CDR2 YYNGEE. The V segment lost 0 bases and the J segment 5 bases; nucleotides outside the gene matches: 2. CDR3 nucleotide sequence: TGTGCCAGCAGCGTAGGGACTAGCGGCCACAATGAGCAGTTCTTC. This sequence encodes CASSVGTSGHNEQFF.

This clone is medium-sized by share. This chain connects TRBV7-9 to TRBJ1-3; D unresolved. From germline, CDR1 is SEHNR and CDR2 FQNEAQ (reference sequence). This CDR3 is built from 16 residues. Trimming removed 3 bases from V and 0 bases from J, with 12 bases in between. CDR3 amino acids: CASSLTWTSSGNTIYF. The CDR3 region has the DNA TGTGCCAGCAGCTTGACGTGGACCTCCTCTGGAAACACCATATATTTT.

By its share, this clone is medium-sized (0.01 to 0.1%). This rearrangement joins TRBV28 to TRBJ1-2; D unclear. The CDR3 length is 13 residues. Germline V gene sequence: CDR1 MDHEN, CDR2 SYDVKM. Trimming cost V 7 bases and J 8 bases, with 17 bases left between them. The CDR3 DNA follows: TGTGCCAGCAAGGTATCAGGCGTGTACGGCTACACCTTC. It encodes CASKVSGVYGYTF.

V usage is TRBV6-1 and J usage is TRBJ1-5; the D gene is possibly TRBD1 (5 bases). Germline CDR1 reads MNHNS; CDR2 reads SASEGT. V dropped 3 bases and J dropped 0 bases, with 21 bases sitting between them. This CDR3 comprises 19 residues. The CDR3 reads CASSERRQAQASSNQPQHF. CDR3 in DNA: TGTGCCAGCAGTGAGCGTAGGCAGGCACAGGCGAGTAGCAATCAGCCCCAGCATTTT.

The chain links TRBV30 to TRBJ2-1; 14 bases match TRBD2. With 1 base clipped from V and 9 bases from J, the junction kept 5 bases outside the gene matches. CDR1 and CDR2 (germline): GTSNPN, SVGIG (reference sequence). The CDR3 covers 15 residues. The CDR3 sequence is CAWSAGLAGDREQFF. The CDR3, as DNA: TGTGCCTGGAGTGCGGGACTAGCGGGAGATCGTGAGCAGTTCTTC. Drawing the rest from reference TRBV30 and TRBJ2-1, the complete variable domain is SQTIHQWPATLVQPVGSPLSLECTVEGTSNPNLYWYRQAAGRGLQLLFYSVGIGQISSEVPQNLSASRPQDRQFILSSKKLLLSDSGFYLCAWSAGLAGDREQFFGPGTRLTVL.

This clone turned up a few times. Sequence at one end of the junction differs from germline and may be a read error. The J gene is TRBJ1-1, the V gene TRBV27, with 7 nucleotides matching TRBD1. Germline CDR1 MNHEY, CDR2 SMNVEV (reference sequence). There are 14 residues in the CDR3. The CDR3 DNA follows: TGCGCCAGCAGTTTAACCGGGACAGCCTTGGGAGCTTTCTTT. Translating gives CASSLTGTALGAFF.

The sample holds a few counts of this clone. The chain links TRBV6-2 or TRBV6-3 to TRBJ2-3; 7 nucleotides line up with TRBD1. CDR3 size: 15 residues. The ends lost 4 bases at V and 4 bases at J; junction bases unmatched: 8. Germline V lookup: CDR1 MNHEY, CDR2 SVGEGT. The CDR3 protein is CASSWLGGGSDTQYF. DNA of the CDR3: TGTGCCAGCAGTTGGTTAGGGGGCGGCTCAGATACGCAGTATTTT.

The chain has TRBV19 and TRBJ2-1; TRBD2 matches at 8 bases. CDR3 length: 17 residues. CDR1 is LNHDA and CDR2 is SQIVND in the germline V gene (reference sequence). Germline trimming cut 8 bases from V and 12 bases from J; bases unmatched to any gene: 24. The CDR3 bases are TGTGCCAGTTCGCCCGCCGGGGGGGAAGTCGCCCCCCGAGGGCAGTTCTTC. Translating it yields CASSPAGGEVAPRGQFF.

This clone was counted only a few times. The CDR3 nucleotides are TGTGCCAGCAGCCCCACCGTAGCGGGACGCTACAATGAGCAGTTCTTC. This sequence encodes CASSPTVAGRYNEQFF. This chain joins TRBV3-1 and TRBJ2-1; the match to TRBD2 covers 8 bases. The V gene's germline CDR1 is LGHDT and CDR2 YNNKEL (reference sequence). This CDR3 region has 16 residues. V lost 4 bases and J lost 3; bases outside the gene matches: 8.

In this sample, this clone turned up a few times. At one of its ends the junction is not consistent with the germline gene, which may arise from a read error. The rearrangement links TRBV28 to TRBJ2-7, with 8 bases aligning to TRBD2. Germline-derived CDR1 and CDR2 are MDHEN and SYDVKM. The CDR3 has 18 residues. The CDR3 region is CASSSQPGLGDLKYDQYF. The CDR3, as DNA: TGTGCCAGCAGTTCACAGCCGGGACTAGGAGACCTCAAGTACGATCAGTACTTC.

J is TRBJ1-5 and V is TRBV2; 7 bases agree with TRBD1. J lost 0 bases, V lost 6 bases, and 11 bases had no gene match. There are 17 residues in the CDR3. Per the germline V gene, CDR1 is SNHLY and CDR2 is FYNNEI. CDR3 in DNA: TGTGCCAGCAGCGAAACAGGGGCCTATAATAGCAATCAGCCCCAGCATTTT. Translation: CASSETGAYNSNQPQHF.

This clone is medium-sized within its sample. The chain combines TRBV5-1 with TRBJ1-1; D gene uncertain. Trimming took 0 bases from V and 0 from J, leaving 15 bases between them. The CDR3 length is 17 residues. CDR1 SGHRS and CDR2 YFSETQ come from the germline V gene. CDR3: CASSLDARIRMNTEAFF. The CDR3 DNA reads TGCGCCAGCAGCTTGGATGCTCGGATCAGGATGAACACTGAAGCTTTCTTT.

This clone ranks as medium-sized. This sequence joins TRBV4-3 and TRBJ2-5, with a weak D call TRBD2 (5 bases). The germline gives CDR1 LGHNA, CDR2 YSLEER. V was clipped by 0 bases and J by 5 bases, with 10 bases between them. The CDR3 has 14 amino acids. CDR3 in amino acids: CASSQDRLRETQYF. The CDR3 DNA reads TGCGCCAGCAGCCAAGATCGACTAAGGGAGACCCAGTACTTC.

This clone turned up a few times. The chain links TRBV27 to TRBJ1-2; D unclear. The ends were cut back, 1 base at V and 2 bases at J, with 11 bases in the middle. Per the germline V gene, CDR1 is MNHEY and CDR2 is SMNVEV (reference sequence). The CDR3 has 15 amino acids. The CDR3 region has the DNA TGTGCCAGCAGTTTATTTTGGGGAGCCAACTATGGCTACACCTTC. This sequence encodes CASSLFWGANYGYTF.